These 18 T cell receptor beta chains originate from one sample sequenced in a study of blood T cells in healthy people across ages. A sample-barcoded 5' primer and a J-beta primer mix were used in a second PCR of about 7 to 12 cycles. TCRdb redid the calling of the 5' RACE reads with MiXCR, one entry per CDR3 protein. The sample lists approximately 800,000 distinct CDR3 sequences, about 36% occurring once. The sample comprised blood. All receptors derive from a man aged 18-30 years in good health.

Here the CDR3 DNA reads TGTGCCAGCAGCCAAGCCAAAGGGGGCATAAACACTGAAGCTTTCTTT. It specifies CASSQAKGGINTEAFF. The chain carries TRBV3-1 and TRBJ1-1; 7 nucleotides align to TRBD1. Germline CDR1 is LGHDT and CDR2 is YNNKEL (reference sequence). This CDR3 region has 16 residues. V shed 1 base and J 2 bases; nucleotides not matched to a gene: 7.

Details on this clonotype: At one of its ends the junction is not consistent with the germline gene, which may arise from a read error. The CDR3 DNA follows: TGTGCCAGCAGTAGGGTGAACACTGGAGCTTTCTTT. Its translation: CASSRVNTGAFF. The V gene is TRBV2, the J gene TRBJ1-1, with D unresolved. The CDR3 consists of 12 residues. CDR1 is SNHLY and CDR2 is FYNNEI in the germline V gene.

This clonotype showed up just a few times. This chain joins TRBV29-1 and TRBJ2-5; a weak D match, TRBD2 (7 bases). CDR1 SQVTM and CDR2 ANQGSEA come from the germline V gene. CDR3 length: 17 amino acids. V lost 4 bases, J lost 11 bases, and 32 bases lay in between. The chain's CDR3 is CSVGGGRGGKIDNEQYF. The CDR3 region has the DNA TGCAGCGTTGGGGGGGGGCGCGGAGGGAAGATTGACAATGAGCAGTACTTC.

The chain employs TRBV7-6 and TRBJ1-2, with D possibly being TRBD1 (5 bases). The CDR3 length is 17 residues. Germline values: CDR1 SGHVS, CDR2 FNYEAQ. Between the trimmed V and J ends, which lost 1 base and 1 base, there was a span of 16 bases. The CDR3 region has the DNA TGTGCCAGCAGCTTAGAGGCCAGGGAGGTCGTTAACTATGGCTACACCTTC. It yields the protein CASSLEAREVVNYGYTF.

J is TRBJ1-2 and V is TRBV20-1, with D possibly matching TRBD1 (6 bases). This CDR3 is 13 amino acids long. The V end lost 5 bases, the J end lost 2 bases, and 12 bases lay between the germline ends. Per the germline V gene, CDR1 is DFQATT and CDR2 is SNEGSKA (reference sequence). The CDR3 region is CSALDSKNYGYTF. CDR3 sequence (DNA): TGCAGTGCTCTGGACAGCAAAAACTATGGCTACACCTTC.

This clonotype turned up a few times. The chain links TRBV5-1 to TRBJ2-1, with 8 bases identical to TRBD1. The V and J ends lost 0 bases and 1 base, in that order; junction bases with no gene match: 6. The germline V gene encodes CDR1 SGHRS and CDR2 YFSETQ. The CDR3 loop spans 17 amino acids. The CDR3: CASSLEAGGRSYNEQFF. The CDR3 DNA follows: TGCGCCAGCAGCTTGGAGGCAGGGGGCAGGTCCTACAATGAGCAGTTCTTC. Complete variable domain (other parts from reference TRBV5-1 and TRBJ2-1): KAGVTQTPRYLIKTRGQQVTLSCSPISGHRSVSWYQQTPGQGLQFLFEYFSETQRNKGNFPGRFSGRQFSNSRSEMNVSTLELGDSALYLCASSLEAGGRSYNEQFFGPGTRLTVL.

The V gene is TRBV7-2, the J gene TRBJ2-5, with TRBD2 identical over 7 bases. Germline CDR1 is SGHTA and CDR2 is FQGNSA. The CDR3 consists of 17 residues. After removal of 1 base from V and 2 bases from J, the junction contained 10 bases not matched to a gene. The CDR3 loop reads CASSLGLARLVQETQYF. CDR3 coding DNA: TGTGCCAGCAGCTTAGGACTAGCCCGACTAGTGCAAGAGACCCAGTACTTC.

This clonotype has a handful of counts. This chain connects TRBV28 to TRBJ1-5, with 10 bases matching TRBD1. Germline trimming cut 7 bases from V and 6 bases from J; bases unmatched to any gene: 9. The germline CDR1 and CDR2 sequences are MDHEN and SYDVKM. This CDR3 is built from 15 residues. The CDR3 loop is CASTQSGTGVQPQHF. The CDR3, as DNA: TGTGCCAGCACCCAGTCCGGGACAGGGGTTCAGCCCCAGCATTTT.

The table lists this clonotype with many counts. V usage is TRBV6-6 and J usage is TRBJ2-5; 7 bases are a match to TRBD1. The CDR3 consists of 15 residues. The germline V gene encodes CDR1 MNHNY and CDR2 SVGAGI (reference sequence). The J segment lost 1 base and the V segment lost 9 bases, leaving 11 bases of the junction unmatched. CDR3 in amino acids: CASTSDRELQETQYF. The CDR3 nucleotides read TGTGCCAGTACGAGTGACAGGGAGCTCCAAGAGACCCAGTACTTC.

At least ten counts were recorded for this clonotype. Relative to the germline gene, one junction end is altered; a read error may explain this. The chain links TRBV3-1 to TRBJ1-2; no reliable D call. The CDR3 extends over 13 amino acids. Germline V gene data show CDR1 as LGHDT and CDR2 as YNNKEL (reference sequence). The CDR3 bases are TGCGCCAGCAGCCAAGGAGGGAGCTATGGCTACACCTTC. Protein: CASSQGGSYGYTF.

The chain recombines TRBV12-3 or TRBV12-4 with TRBJ1-2, with D perhaps matching TRBD1 (5 bases). V was trimmed by 4 bases and J by 6 bases, leaving 9 bases between them. The CDR3 has 12 residues. CDR3 protein: CASSWGGHGYTF. CDR3 nucleotide sequence: TGTGCCAGCAGTTGGGGGGGTCATGGCTACACCTTC.

The genes are TRBV7-9 and TRBJ2-5, with 12 bases identical to TRBD2. The trim removed 3 bases at V and 3 bases at J, leaving 5 bases unmatched. CDR1 and CDR2 from the germline V gene are SEHNR and FQNEAQ (reference sequence). This CDR3 is built from 16 residues. CDR3 coding DNA: TGTGCCAGCAGCTTCCAGGCTAGCGGGAGGGAAGAGACCCAGTACTTC. Its translation is CASSFQASGREETQYF.

This clonotype was counted a few times. The chain has TRBV6-5 and TRBJ2-1; TRBD1 might be the D (6 bases). V was shortened by 4 bases and J by 4 bases, with 11 bases between the two germline ends. The CDR3 sequence is 14 residues long. From germline, CDR1 is MNHEY and CDR2 SVGAGI. In DNA form, the CDR3 reads TGTGCCAGCAGTTCCCCGGACAGATACAATGAGCAGTTCTTC. Protein sequence: CASSSPDRYNEQFF.

This clonotype has a handful of counts. This sequence joins TRBV12-3 or TRBV12-4 and TRBJ2-2, with 9 bases aligning to TRBD1. Losses at the gene ends were 2 bases for V and 10 bases for J; bases not matched to a gene: 8. CDR3 size: 15 residues. The CDR3 bases are TGTGCCAGCAGTTTATGGGGGACAGGGCCGAAGGAGCTGTTTTTT. As protein: CASSLWGTGPKELFF.

This clonotype was seen more than once but under ten times. The chain has TRBV12-3 or TRBV12-4 and TRBJ1-1; D is ambiguous. The CDR3 runs to 13 residues. The V end was cut by 6 bases, the J end by 0 bases, with 8 bases between. CDR3 DNA sequence: TGTGCCAGCAGGAAGGGAATGAACACTGAAGCTTTCTTT. Translated: CASRKGMNTEAFF.

This clonotype was seen many times. V usage is TRBV5-4 and J usage is TRBJ2-1, with TRBD1 identical over 10 bases. The CDR3 loop spans 15 amino acids. J gave up 6 bases and V 1 base, and 4 bases lay outside the gene matches. CDR1 is SGHNT and CDR2 is YYREEE in the germline V gene (reference sequence). The CDR3 sequence: CASSLWGQGFNEQFF. For the CDR3, the DNA is TGTGCCAGCAGCTTGTGGGGACAGGGGTTCAATGAGCAGTTCTTC.

There are a few counts of this clonotype. The rearrangement joins TRBV5-5 to TRBJ2-5; D might be TRBD2 (6 bases). The germline CDR1 and CDR2 sequences are SGHKS and YYEKEE (reference sequence). V gave up 3 bases and J gave up 11 bases, with 17 bases separating them. The CDR3 covers 13 residues. The DNA for the CDR3 is TGTGCCAGCAGCTCGGGAGACCACAATGAGCAGTACTTC. As protein: CASSSGDHNEQYF.

CDR3 loop: CASSPWDDSYNEQYF. In DNA form, the CDR3 reads TGTGCCAGCAGTCCCTGGGACGACTCCTACAATGAGCAGTACTTC. V and J are TRBV6-2 or TRBV6-3 and TRBJ2-7; perhaps D is TRBD1 or TRBD2 (5 bases each). V lost 5 bases and J 7 bases, leaving 21 bases between the germline ends. The CDR3 length is 15 residues. Germline V gene sequence: CDR1 MNHEY, CDR2 SVGEGT.